A single sample is the source of the 20 T cell receptor beta chains below, sequenced in a study of lymphopenia after photon versus proton radiotherapy (dated by TCRdb to the late 2010s). The library was produced with the immunoSEQ multiplex PCR assay. Sourced from immuneACCESS, this table was stored by TCRdb with only in-frame sequences that have V and J called. A share of the clones is absent; for the studies checked, an unresolved V gene accounts for under half, and the remainder has no known explanation. For this sample there are roughly 64,000 clones; about nine tenths appear just once. The leading ten clones occupy roughly 13% of the sample. Sequences were derived from peripheral blood, sampled from a patient treated with proton-based radiotherapy. These receptors all stem from a man at least 80 years old with esophageal cancer.

V and J are TRBV7-9 and TRBJ2-2; 12 bases map to TRBD2. The CDR3 is made up of 19 amino acids. Germline V gene sequence: CDR1 SEHNR, CDR2 FQNEAQ (reference sequence). The junction had 11 bases not matched to a gene; V was cut back by 4 bases and J by 2 bases. The DNA of the CDR3 is TGTGCCAGCAGCTCCCTCGCCCTAGCGGGAGGGCCTAACACCGGGGAGCTGTTTTTT. Protein sequence: CASSSLALAGGPNTGELFF. Looking up the rest from reference TRBV7-9 and TRBJ2-2 gives the full variable domain: DTGVSQNPRHKITKRGQNVTFRCDPISEHNRLYWYRQTLGQGPEFLTYFQNEAQLEKSRLLSDRFSAERPKGSFSTLEIQRTEQGDSAMYLCASSSLALAGGPNTGELFFGEGSRLTVL.

The V call is TRBV7-2, the J call TRBJ2-7; TRBD1 might be the D (6 bases). V was pared by 6 bases and J by 5 bases, with 17 bases between. The germline gives CDR1 SGHTA, CDR2 FQGNSA. This CDR3 is 14 amino acids long. CDR3 coding DNA: TGTGCCAGCAGTATAATGTACAGGGTAGACGAGCAGTACTTC. As protein: CASSIMYRVDEQYF.

This chain links TRBV7-2 with TRBJ2-5; D assignment may be TRBD1 or TRBD2 (5 bases each). The J call may be faulty, since TRBJ2-7 better matches the DNA end. The CDR3 contains 14 residues. In germline, CDR1 is SGHTA, CDR2 FQGNSA. The CDR3 DNA sequence: TGTGCCAGCAGCCGAGGGGCAGTTTCTTACGAGCAGTACTTC. This translates into CASSRGAVSYEQYF.

The rearrangement uses TRBV7-2 and TRBJ2-7; TRBD1 matches at 7 bases. The CDR3 length is 18 residues. The V and J ends lost 4 bases and 3 bases, in that order; junction bases with no gene match: 18. Germline V lookup: CDR1 SGHTA, CDR2 FQGNSA. The CDR3 DNA reads TGTGCCAGCAGCTACCGGACAGGAACCTGGGCCGAGAACTACGAGCAGTACTTC. Translation: CASSYRTGTWAENYEQYF.

This clone was counted a few times. The rearrangement links TRBV19 to TRBJ2-1; the D gene is possibly TRBD1 (6 bases). The CDR3 is made up of 17 amino acids. Germline-derived CDR1 and CDR2 are LNHDA and SQIVND (reference sequence). Between the trimmed V and J ends, which lost 5 bases and 5 bases, there was a span of 22 bases. The CDR3 DNA reads TGTGCCAGTAGTCCCCGCGAGGGGGTGAAGGGCGACAATGAGCAGTTCTTC. It specifies CASSPREGVKGDNEQFF. Full variable domain (rest looked up from reference TRBV19 and TRBJ2-1): DGGITQSPKYLFRKEGQNVTLSCEQNLNHDAMYWYRQDPGQGLRLIYYSQIVNDFQKGDIAEGYSVSREKKESFPLTVTSAQKNPTAFYLCASSPREGVKGDNEQFFGPGTRLTVL.

This chain joins TRBV7-2 and TRBJ2-5; 10 bases are a match to TRBD1. The J call is doubtful: the DNA matches TRBJ2-7 better. The CDR3 is 15 amino acids. The germline V gene encodes CDR1 SGHTA and CDR2 FQGNSA. The CDR3 bases are TGTGCCAGCAGCTTAATACTGGGACAGGGGTACGAGCAGTACTTC. Amino acids: CASSLILGQGYEQYF.

The chain couples TRBV7-2 to TRBJ2-7; 7 positions match TRBD2. J was trimmed by 0 bases and V by 4 bases; bases with no gene match: 6. Germline CDR1 and CDR2: SGHTA and FQGNSA. The CDR3 totals 15 residues. The DNA for the CDR3 is TGTGCCAGCAGCTCTCCGAGCGGGACCTCCTACGAGCAGTACTTC. It encodes CASSSPSGTSYEQYF.

The chain couples TRBV19 to TRBJ1-1; 7 bases match TRBD1. V shed 4 bases and J 5 bases; nucleotides not matched to a gene: 7. This CDR3 is 14 amino acids long. CDR1 and CDR2 from the germline V gene are LNHDA and SQIVND (reference sequence). CDR3 coding DNA: TGTGCCAGTAGTACCCTGACAGGGTTAACTGAAGCTTTCTTT. Translation gives CASSTLTGLTEAFF.

The genes are TRBV19 and TRBJ1-4; 12 bases are shared with TRBD1. V was clipped by 10 bases and J by 7 bases; unmatched bases: 10. The CDR3 sequence is 15 residues long. Germline CDR1 LNHDA, CDR2 SQIVND (reference sequence). The DNA of the CDR3 is TGTGCCACGAAGGGGGGACAGGGGGCAGGTGAAAAACTGTTTTTT. Residues: CATKGGQGAGEKLFF. Looking up the rest from reference TRBV19 and TRBJ1-4 gives the full variable domain: DGGITQSPKYLFRKEGQNVTLSCEQNLNHDAMYWYRQDPGQGLRLIYYSQIVNDFQKGDIAEGYSVSREKKESFPLTVTSAQKNPTAFYLCATKGGQGAGEKLFFGSGTQLSVL.

The chain combines TRBV9 with TRBJ1-5, with D possibly TRBD1 on 5 matching bases. The CDR3 is made up of 17 amino acids. Trimming removed 4 bases at V and 4 bases at J, with 21 bases between. CDR1 is SGDLS and CDR2 is YYNGEE in the germline V gene. This CDR3 is CASSPPGGGRVNQPQHF. CDR3 DNA sequence: TGTGCCAGCAGCCCCCCGGGGGGGGGAAGGGTAAATCAGCCCCAGCATTTT.

The V and J genes are TRBV19 and TRBJ1-6; D call uncertain. The germline V gene encodes CDR1 LNHDA and CDR2 SQIVND (reference sequence). The CDR3 spans 13 residues. V lost 9 bases and J 3 bases, leaving 9 bases between the germline ends. The CDR3 protein is CASRTDYNSPLHF. The CDR3 DNA reads TGTGCCAGCCGGACGGACTATAATTCACCCCTCCACTTT.

As regards this clone: Because the CDR3 is missing its conserved closing phenylalanine or tryptophan, this is likely a read error. The genes are TRBV5-4 and TRBJ1-1; D gene unclear. The CDR3 extends over 16 amino acids. Germline values: CDR1 SGHNT, CDR2 YYREEE (reference sequence). V dropped 0 bases and J dropped 1 base, with 13 bases sitting between them. CDR3 amino acids: CASSLALGKGNTEAFL. CDR3 DNA sequence: TGTGCCAGCAGCTTGGCCCTAGGCAAGGGGAACACTGAAGCTTTCCTT.

The J gene is TRBJ1-5, the V gene TRBV7-9; no firm D call. V lost 3 bases and J 0 bases, leaving 3 bases between the germline ends. Germline lookup yields CDR1 SEHNR and CDR2 FQNEAQ (reference sequence). The CDR3 runs 13 residues. The DNA for the CDR3 is TGTGCCAGCAGCTTCGATAGCAATCAGCCCCAGCATTTT. It is translated as CASSFDSNQPQHF.

The chain is built from TRBV18 and TRBJ2-7; tentatively, D is TRBD1 (6 bases). The germline V gene encodes CDR1 KGHSH and CDR2 LQKENI. The CDR3 covers 15 residues. V lost 6 bases to trimming and J lost 3 bases, with 18 bases between them. The CDR3 is CASSPTGTRIYEQYF. As DNA, the CDR3 is TGTGCCAGCTCGCCCACAGGGACCCGAATCTACGAGCAGTACTTC.

This clone was seen a handful of times. The rearrangement uses TRBV2 and TRBJ2-7, with D possibly being TRBD2 (6 bases). The CDR3 totals 15 residues. Germline loops: CDR1 SNHLY, CDR2 FYNNEI. V dropped 7 bases and J dropped 0 bases, with 16 bases sitting between them. The CDR3 DNA reads as TGTGCCAGCAAACTTGGGCAGGGAGGCTCCTACGAGCAGTACTTC. Amino acids: CASKLGQGGSYEQYF.

The rearrangement joins TRBV15 to TRBJ1-2; no firm D call. The CDR3 is made up of 14 amino acids. Germline CDR1 and CDR2: LNHNV and YYDKDF (reference sequence). The V end lost 0 bases, the J end lost 8 bases, and 13 bases lay between the germline ends. This CDR3 is CATSRESRDAGYTF. Written as DNA, the CDR3 is TGTGCCACCAGCAGAGAATCCAGAGATGCGGGCTACACCTTC.

The rearrangement joins TRBV6-1 to TRBJ1-2; the D gene is possibly TRBD1 (6 bases). The ends were cut back, 3 bases at V and 4 bases at J, with 15 bases in the middle. This CDR3 spans 15 amino acids. The V gene's germline CDR1 is MNHNS and CDR2 SASEGT. CDR3 coding DNA: TGTGCCAGCAGTGACATTGGGGTGGGGGCCTATGGCTACACCTTC. This sequence encodes CASSDIGVGAYGYTF.

The rearrangement joins TRBV7-3 to TRBJ2-2; D is tentatively TRBD1 or TRBD2 (6 bases each). The CDR3 totals 16 residues. Trimming shortened V by 0 bases and J by 1 base, and 9 bases separated the two germline ends. Germline V gene lookup returns CDR1 SGHTA and CDR2 FQGTGA. The CDR3 region has the DNA TGTGCCAGCAGCTTAACCGGGGGCTGGAACACCGGGGAGCTGTTTTTT. Amino acids: CASSLTGGWNTGELFF.

The rearrangement joins TRBV4-1 to TRBJ2-5, with TRBD2 matching over 8 bases. With V trimmed by 0 bases and J by 1 base, 7 bases remained unmatched. Germline V CDR1 and CDR2: MGHRA, YSYEKL. The CDR3 has 17 residues. For the CDR3, the DNA is TGCGCCAGCAGCCAAGAGGTGCGGGGGGCGGGCCAAGAGACCCAGTACTTC. It translates to CASSQEVRGAGQETQYF.

This sequence joins TRBV7-9 and TRBJ2-5; TRBD2 is a possible D gene (5 bases). The V end was cut by 5 bases, the J end by 1 base, with 20 bases between. The CDR3 length is 17 residues. From germline, CDR1 is SEHNR and CDR2 FQNEAQ (reference sequence). CDR3 region: CASSPSLGYRGQETQYF. The DNA of the CDR3 is TGTGCCAGCAGCCCCTCGTTGGGGTATCGGGGCCAAGAGACCCAGTACTTC.